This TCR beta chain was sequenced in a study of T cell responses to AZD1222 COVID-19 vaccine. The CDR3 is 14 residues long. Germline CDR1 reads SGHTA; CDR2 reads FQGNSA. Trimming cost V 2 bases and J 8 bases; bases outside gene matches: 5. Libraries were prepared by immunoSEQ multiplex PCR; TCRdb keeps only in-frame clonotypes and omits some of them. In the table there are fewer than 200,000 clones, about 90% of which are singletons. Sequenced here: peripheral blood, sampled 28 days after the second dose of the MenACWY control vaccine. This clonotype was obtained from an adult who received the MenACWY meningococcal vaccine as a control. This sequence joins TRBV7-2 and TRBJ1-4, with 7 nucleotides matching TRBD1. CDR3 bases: TGTGCCAGCAGCTTAACAGGGGCGGGAGAAAAACTGTTTTTT. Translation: CASSLTGAGEKLFF.